The present TCR beta chain was sequenced within a study of T cells in tuberculosis. Study context: This South African cohort compared adolescents with or without latent tuberculosis against adults with active tuberculosis.

Some clones are missing from TCRdb's copy, which holds only in-frame ones; the method was immunoSEQ multiplex PCR. The table includes 31,000 or so clones, more than 70% detected once. Of note for this clone: Its antigen is not identified.

V was trimmed by 7 bases and J by 0 bases, leaving 16 bases between them. The CDR3 extends over 16 amino acids. Germline V gene sequence: CDR1 SGHDT, CDR2 YYEEEE. Regarding time point: new active TB diagnosis, blood taken before or within 7 days of starting treatment. Study-wide points: Selection depended on which cryopreserved specimens were available. Shorter CDR3-alpha in active tuberculosis partly drove smaller distances. A GMM-specific repertoire classifier reached 80% to 90% accuracy, AUROC 0.90.

The source of this sequence is an adult with tuberculosis. The chain couples TRBV5-6 to TRBJ1-4; TRBD1 might be the D (5 bases). The sequencing here drew on PBMCs, taken at tuberculosis diagnosis. DNA of the CDR3: TGTGCCAGCCCATTGGCAGGGAGGACAACTAATGAAAAACTGTTTTTT. It is translated as CASPLAGRTTNEKLFF. Complete variable domain (other parts from reference TRBV5-6 and TRBJ1-4): DAGVTQSPTHLIKTRGQQVTLRCSPKSGHDTVSWYQQALGQGPQFIFQYYEEEERQRGNFPDRFSGHQFPNYSSELNVNALLLGDSALYLCASPLAGRTTNEKLFFGSGTQLSVL.